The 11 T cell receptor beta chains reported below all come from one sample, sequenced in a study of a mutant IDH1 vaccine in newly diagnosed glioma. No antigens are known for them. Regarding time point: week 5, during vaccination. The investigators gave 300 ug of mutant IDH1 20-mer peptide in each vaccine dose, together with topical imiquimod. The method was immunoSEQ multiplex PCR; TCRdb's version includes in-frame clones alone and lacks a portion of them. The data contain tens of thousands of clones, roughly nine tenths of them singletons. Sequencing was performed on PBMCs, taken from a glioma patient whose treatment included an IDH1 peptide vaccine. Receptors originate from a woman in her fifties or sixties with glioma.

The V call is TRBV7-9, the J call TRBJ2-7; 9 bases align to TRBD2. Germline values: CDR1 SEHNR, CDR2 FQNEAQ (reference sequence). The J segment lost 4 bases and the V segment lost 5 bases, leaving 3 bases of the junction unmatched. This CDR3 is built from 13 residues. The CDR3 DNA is TGTGCCAGCAGCCCAAGCGGGAGGTACGAGCAGTACTTC. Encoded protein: CASSPSGRYEQYF.

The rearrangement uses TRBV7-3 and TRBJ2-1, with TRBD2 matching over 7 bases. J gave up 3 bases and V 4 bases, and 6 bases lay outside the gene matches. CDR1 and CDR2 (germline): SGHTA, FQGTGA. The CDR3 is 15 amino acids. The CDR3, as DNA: TGTGCCAGCAGCTCCCGGGGGGTTGACTACAATGAGCAGTTCTTC. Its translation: CASSSRGVDYNEQFF.

The CDR3 bases are TGTGCCAGCAGCTTGGGGACAGCAGATACGCAGTATTTT. The encoded protein is CASSLGTADTQYF. The rearrangement joins TRBV5-6 to TRBJ2-3; D is perhaps TRBD1 (6 bases). This CDR3 contains 13 residues. Trimming removed 0 bases at V and 4 bases at J, with 6 bases between. Germline assignment: CDR1 SGHDT and CDR2 YYEEEE.

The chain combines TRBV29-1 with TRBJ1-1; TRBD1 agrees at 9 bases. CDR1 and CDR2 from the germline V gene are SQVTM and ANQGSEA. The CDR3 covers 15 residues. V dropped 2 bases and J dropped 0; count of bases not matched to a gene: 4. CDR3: CSVEPNRGLNTEAFF. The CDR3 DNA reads TGCAGCGTTGAACCGAACAGGGGGCTGAACACTGAAGCTTTCTTT. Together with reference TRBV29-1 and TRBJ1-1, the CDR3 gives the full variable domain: SAVISQKPSRDICQRGTSLTIQCQVDSQVTMMFWYRQQPGQSLTLIATANQGSEATYESGFVIDKFPISRPNLTFSTLTVSNMSPEDSSIYLCSVEPNRGLNTEAFFGQGTRLTVV.

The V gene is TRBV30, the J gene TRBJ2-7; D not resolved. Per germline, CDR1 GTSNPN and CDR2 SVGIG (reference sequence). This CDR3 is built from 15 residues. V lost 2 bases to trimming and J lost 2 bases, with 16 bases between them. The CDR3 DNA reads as TGTGCCTGGAGTCCGGACCCCGTGGGCACCTACGAGCAGTACTTC. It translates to CAWSPDPVGTYEQYF.

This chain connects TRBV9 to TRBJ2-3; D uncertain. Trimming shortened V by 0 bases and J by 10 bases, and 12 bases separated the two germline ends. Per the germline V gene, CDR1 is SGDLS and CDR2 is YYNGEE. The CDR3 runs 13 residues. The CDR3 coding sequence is TGTGCCAGCAGCGTAGAAAGCTCGGCTGCGCAGTATTTT. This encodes CASSVESSAAQYF. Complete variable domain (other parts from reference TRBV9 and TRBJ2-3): DSGVTQTPKHLITATGQRVTLRCSPRSGDLSVYWYQQSLDQGLQFLIQYYNGEERAKGNILERFSAQQFPDLHSELNLSSLELGDSALYFCASSVESSAAQYFGPGTRLTVL.

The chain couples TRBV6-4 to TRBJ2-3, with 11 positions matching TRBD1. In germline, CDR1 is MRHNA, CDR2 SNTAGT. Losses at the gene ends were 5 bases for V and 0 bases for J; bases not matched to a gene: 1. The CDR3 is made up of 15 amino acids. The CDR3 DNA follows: TGTGCCAGCAGTCGGACAGGGGGCAGCACAGATACGCAGTATTTT. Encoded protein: CASSRTGGSTDTQYF.

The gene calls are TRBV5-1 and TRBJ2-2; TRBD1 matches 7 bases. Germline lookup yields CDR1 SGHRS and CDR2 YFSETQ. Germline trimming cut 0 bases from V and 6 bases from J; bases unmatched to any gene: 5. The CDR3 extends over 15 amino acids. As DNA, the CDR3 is TGCGCCAGCAGCTTGGAAGGGGGCTTATCCGGGGAGCTGTTTTTT. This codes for CASSLEGGLSGELFF.

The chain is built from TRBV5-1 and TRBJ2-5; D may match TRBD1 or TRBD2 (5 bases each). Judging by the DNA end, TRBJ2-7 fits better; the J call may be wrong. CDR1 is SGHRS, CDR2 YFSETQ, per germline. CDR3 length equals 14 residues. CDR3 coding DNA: TGCGCCAGCAGCTTGGCCGGGGCAGGATACGAGCAGTACTTC. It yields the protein CASSLAGAGYEQYF.

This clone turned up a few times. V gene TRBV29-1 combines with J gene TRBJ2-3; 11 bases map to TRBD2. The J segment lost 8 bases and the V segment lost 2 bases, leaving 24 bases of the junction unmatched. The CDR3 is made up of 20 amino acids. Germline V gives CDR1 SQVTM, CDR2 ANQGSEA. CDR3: CSVESLEGTSGPAKGVTQYF. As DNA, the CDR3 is TGCAGCGTTGAATCCTTGGAGGGGACTAGCGGTCCGGCTAAAGGGGTTACGCAGTATTTT.

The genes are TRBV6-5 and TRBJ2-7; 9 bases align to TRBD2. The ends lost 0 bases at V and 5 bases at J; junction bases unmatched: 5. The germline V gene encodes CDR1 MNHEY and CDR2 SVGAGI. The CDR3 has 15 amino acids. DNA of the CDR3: TGTGCCAGCAGTTACTCGAGGACTAGCGCTGACGAGCAGTACTTC. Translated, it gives CASSYSRTSADEQYF.